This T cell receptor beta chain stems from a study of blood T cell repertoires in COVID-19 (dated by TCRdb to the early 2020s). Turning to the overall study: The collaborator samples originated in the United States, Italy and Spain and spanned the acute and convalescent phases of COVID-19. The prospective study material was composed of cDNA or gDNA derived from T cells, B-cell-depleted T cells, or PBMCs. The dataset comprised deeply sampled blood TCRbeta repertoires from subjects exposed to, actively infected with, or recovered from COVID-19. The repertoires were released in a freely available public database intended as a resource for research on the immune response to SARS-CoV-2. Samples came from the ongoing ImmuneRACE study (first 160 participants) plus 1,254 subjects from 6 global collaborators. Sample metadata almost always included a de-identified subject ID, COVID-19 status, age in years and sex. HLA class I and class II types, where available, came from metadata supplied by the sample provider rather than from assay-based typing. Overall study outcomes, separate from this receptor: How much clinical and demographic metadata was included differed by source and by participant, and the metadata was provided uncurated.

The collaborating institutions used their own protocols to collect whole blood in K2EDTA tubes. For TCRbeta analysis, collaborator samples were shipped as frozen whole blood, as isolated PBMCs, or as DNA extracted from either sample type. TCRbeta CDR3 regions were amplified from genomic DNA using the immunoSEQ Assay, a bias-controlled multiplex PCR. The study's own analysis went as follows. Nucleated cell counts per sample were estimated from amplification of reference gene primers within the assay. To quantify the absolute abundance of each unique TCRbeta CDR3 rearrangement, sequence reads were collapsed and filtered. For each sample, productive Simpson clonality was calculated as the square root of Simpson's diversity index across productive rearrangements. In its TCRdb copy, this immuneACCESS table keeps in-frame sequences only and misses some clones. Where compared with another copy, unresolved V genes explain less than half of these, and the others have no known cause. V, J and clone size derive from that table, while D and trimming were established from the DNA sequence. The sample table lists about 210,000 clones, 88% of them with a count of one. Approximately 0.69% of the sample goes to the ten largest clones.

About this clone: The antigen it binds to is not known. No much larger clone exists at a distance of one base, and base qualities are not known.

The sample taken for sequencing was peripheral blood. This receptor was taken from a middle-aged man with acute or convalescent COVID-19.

The CDR3 reads CAWSTWTGLNEKLFF. The sequenced DNA: TGTGCCTGGAGTACCTGGACAGGCCTTAATGAAAAACTGTTTTTT. The rearranged segments are TRBV30 and TRBJ1-4; 7 central nucleotides agree with TRBD1. V is cut back by 2 bases and J by 4 bases, with 7 bases in the junction unmatched. The CDR3 goes from the cysteine to the phenylalanine over 15 residues. Only the CDR3 part of the read is kept: 45 bases, read in frame from the first base. CDR1 and CDR2 are read off the germline V gene (reference sequence) as GTSNPN and SVGIG. Outside the CDR3, residues come from the reference TRBV30 and TRBJ1-4 proteins, so the full variable domain is: SQTIHQWPATLVQPVGSPLSLECTVEGTSNPNLYWYRQAAGRGLQLLFYSVGIGQISSEVPQNLSASRPQDRQFILSSKKLLLSDSGFYLCAWSTWTGLNEKLFFGSGTQLSVL.